The sequence of this T cell receptor (beta chain) was determined in a study of cytomegalovirus exposure and HLA in healthy donors. Broader study findings: Clonal expansion was found to be greater in HLA-associated TCR beta chains than in equally common others in a later analysis. Another analysis was done later, and it associated roughly 15,000 TCR beta sequences with HLA alleles at 0.05 false discovery rate. In most subjects, TCR beta sequences reportedly gave accurate predictions of HLA-A and HLA-B alleles.

As to this clone: Its antigen is unidentified.

It was with 60 Vbeta and 13 Jbeta primers that the PCR ran. Assay: immunoSEQ multiplex PCR; the TCRdb copy retains only in-frame clones and omits some. The sample holds 310,000 or so clones, approximately 90% seen once. Germline V gives CDR1 SGHVS, CDR2 FQNEAQ. The CDR3 runs to 15 residues. The V gene end was trimmed by 3 bases and the J gene end by 2 bases; junction bases not matched to a gene: 4. The chain links TRBV7-8 to TRBJ2-7, with TRBD2 matching 10 bases. The sequence derives from a woman between 18 and 30 years old in good health and CMV-seronegative. The sequenced material came from PBMCs. CDR3 bases: TGTGCCAGCAGCTTCAGGAGCGGGGGGGCCTACGAGCAGTACTTC. Translating gives CASSFRSGGAYEQYF.